Listed here is a single T cell receptor (beta chain). These data originate in a study of radiation and T cells in renal cell carcinoma. Here immunoSEQ multiplex PCR was the method, and the copy in TCRdb shows in-frame clones only, minus some. This sample carries 20,000 to 25,000 clones, about 80% of them seen once, and the ten largest clones take about 37%. CDR3 length: 16 amino acids. CDR1 and CDR2 (germline): LNHDA, SQIVND (reference sequence). The V and J ends lost 6 bases and 8 bases, in that order; junction bases with no gene match: 18. Specified time point: baseline pretreatment blood. The treatment here: 15 Gy SBRT to primary tumor, nephrectomy 4 weeks later. After SBRT, blood was collected at 2 and 4 weeks, plus baseline. The patient's renal cell carcinoma had clear cell pathology.

The sequences come from blood, collected from a patient whose treatment included radiotherapy and nephrectomy. The rearrangement joins TRBV19 to TRBJ1-1, with 7 positions matching TRBD1. This clonotype originated in a man between 60 and 75 years old with renal cell carcinoma. CDR3 sequence reads: CASRSENTGADIEAFF. CDR3 nucleotide sequence: TGTGCCAGTAGATCCGAAAATACAGGGGCTGATATAGAAGCTTTCTTT.